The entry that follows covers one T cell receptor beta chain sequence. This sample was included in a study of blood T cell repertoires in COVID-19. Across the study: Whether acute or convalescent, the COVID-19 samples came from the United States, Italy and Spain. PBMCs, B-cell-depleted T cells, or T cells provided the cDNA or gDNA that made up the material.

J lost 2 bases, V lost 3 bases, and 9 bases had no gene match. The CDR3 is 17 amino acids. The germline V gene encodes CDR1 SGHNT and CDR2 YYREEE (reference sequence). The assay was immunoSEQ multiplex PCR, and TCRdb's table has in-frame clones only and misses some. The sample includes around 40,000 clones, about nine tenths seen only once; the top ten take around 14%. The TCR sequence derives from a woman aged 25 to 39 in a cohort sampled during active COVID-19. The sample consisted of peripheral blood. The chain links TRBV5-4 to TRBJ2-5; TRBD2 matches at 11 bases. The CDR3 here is CASSSLSSGRRQETQYF. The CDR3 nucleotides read TGTGCCAGCAGCTCGCTCTCTAGCGGGAGGCGACAAGAGACCCAGTACTTC.